The sequence of this T cell receptor (beta chain) was determined in a study of monozygotic twins with inflammatory bowel disease. Study-level points and caveats: In the analysis, different T cell subtypes could not be told apart. Especially where disease activity was present, IBD patients had fewer clonotypes in common with others than healthy twins did.

Note on this clonotype: Its antigen is not identified.

A template switching step added UMIs, each with a 6-nucleotide sample barcode. TCRalpha and TCRbeta cDNA underwent two nested PCRs of about 17 and 10 cycles. TCRdb reprocessed the 5' RACE reads and stores each CDR3 protein as one record, lacking DNA. The sample totals about 140,000 distinct CDR3 sequences. The CDR3 sequence is 13 residues long. Looked up from germline, CDR1 is SGHRS and CDR2 is YFSETQ. The sequenced sample was blood. The chain uses TRBV5-1 and TRBJ2-7; TCRdb designates TRBD1, a call that cannot be tested without DNA. This sequence was found in a human donor with ulcerative colitis or Crohn's disease, or a healthy co-twin of an affected twin (not recorded which). CDR3 residues: CATRRQASYEQYF.